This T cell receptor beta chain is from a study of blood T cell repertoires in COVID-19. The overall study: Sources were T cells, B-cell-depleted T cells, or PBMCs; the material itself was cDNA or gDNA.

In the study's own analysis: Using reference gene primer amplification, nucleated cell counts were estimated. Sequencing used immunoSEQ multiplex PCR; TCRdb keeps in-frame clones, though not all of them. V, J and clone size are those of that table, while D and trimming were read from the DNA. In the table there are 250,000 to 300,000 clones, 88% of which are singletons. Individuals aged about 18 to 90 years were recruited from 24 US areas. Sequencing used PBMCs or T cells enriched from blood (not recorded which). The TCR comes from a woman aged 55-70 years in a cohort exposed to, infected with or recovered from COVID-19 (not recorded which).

The CDR3 protein is CAWSATDTQYF. The CDR3 DNA follows: TGTGCCTGGAGTGCAACAGATACGCAGTATTTT. The chain uses TRBV30 and TRBJ2-3; D not resolved. Germline assignment: CDR1 GTSNPN and CDR2 SVGIG (reference sequence). V was trimmed by 1 base and J by 3 bases, leaving 2 bases between them. The CDR3 contains 11 residues.